This TCR beta chain was documented in a study of CD8 T cells in ankylosing spondylitis (dated by TCRdb to the late 2010s). Study-wide context: T cell receptor beta repertoires were profiled in healthy donors and ankylosing spondylitis patients so that disease-linked TCR variants could be found. Peripheral blood was sampled, and synovial fluid was also collected from ankylosing spondylitis patients. In total, the full study cohort was made up of some 100 healthy donors and approximately 27 ankylosing spondylitis patients.

General conclusions and limits of the study: Some of the motif variants had been reported before in the synovial fluid and blood of reactive arthritis patients, a finding that suggests common disease-initiation mechanisms. The disease-linked clones showed a CD8+ phenotype and occurred at relatively low frequencies in peripheral blood. The disease-linked clones were reported to be significantly enriched in matched synovial fluid samples from ankylosing spondylitis patients. A TCR beta motif of about eight highly homologous amino acid variants appeared characteristic of blood from ankylosing spondylitis patients.

Sequenced using an Illumina HiSeq 2500. Quantitative 5'-RACE with molecular barcodes was used to prepare TCR beta libraries. On the authors' methods: To identify disease-linked TCR variants, a new computational method was used, one built on a probabilistic model of VDJ rearrangement. The raw public reads went through TCRdb reprocessing: fastp at Q25, MiXCR clone calling, in-frame beta chains kept. All rows with the same CDR3 protein become a single entry with the most common DNA and genes. What appears here as the V and J calls and clone size reflects TCRdb's work, not the paper's. The sample profile shows a few hundred thousand distinct CDR3 sequences; around a tenth of them were found once. The top ten constitute 8% to 9.5% of the sample. This clonotype occurred a few times. Its target antigen remains unknown. Base qualities are not provided; no much larger clone lies one nucleotide away. The origin of this receptor is a female donor with ankylosing spondylitis or in good health (not recorded which). Sequences were obtained from blood, either unsorted or a sorted T cell fraction (not recorded which).

The CDR3 sequence is CSARRGGWRQETQYF. The nucleotides are TGCAGTGCTAGACGCGGGGGATGGCGCCAAGAGACCCAGTACTTC. The chain employs TRBV20-1 and TRBJ2-5; 7 central bases correspond to TRBD2. The CDR3 covers 15 residues, taking in both the cysteine and the phenylalanine. Of the read, only the CDR3 DNA is kept; its 45 bases are in frame from base 1. CDR1 and CDR2 (DFQATT, SNEGSKA) derive from the germline V gene (reference sequence). V loses 2 bases at its end and J loses 1 base; junction bases beyond the gene matches: 7.